This T cell receptor beta chain was identified in a study of T cell responses to AZD1222 COVID-19 vaccine. Turning to the study itself: Researchers grouped second doses given at about 4 or about 12 weeks into one pool. Study-wide findings and caveats: Every sample of the repertoires postdated the peak T cell response. Mapped onto spike, vaccine-associated CD4 TCRs spanned it and were dominant at 160-218 and 743-854. Donor demographics were predominantly white British with a female majority; clonal diversity may be underestimated.

Concerning this clone itself: Its antigen is still unknown.

The junction had 11 bases not matched to a gene; V was cut back by 4 bases and J by 7 bases. The germline gives CDR1 SGHRS, CDR2 YFSETQ. This CDR3 has 15 residues. The table came from immunoSEQ multiplex PCR; TCRdb's copy has only in-frame clones and leaves some out. The data hold over 150,000 clones, with about nine tenths observed a single time. This sequence was found in an adult in good health. The V call is TRBV5-1, the J call TRBJ1-3; TRBD1 agrees at 7 bases. Sequences were derived from peripheral blood, sampled on day 0 of AZD1222 vaccination. CDR3 in amino acids: CASSPGQPLRNTIYF. DNA of the CDR3: TGCGCCAGCAGCCCGGGACAGCCTCTGAGGAACACCATATATTTT.